Presented here are 21 T cell receptor beta chains from one specimen sequenced in a study of blood T cell repertoires in COVID-19. Clones were sequenced by immunoSEQ multiplex PCR, and TCRdb holds only the in-frame ones, with some missing. The repertoire includes approximately 200,000 clones, approximately 84% of them detected once, and about 1.8% sits in the top ten. Sequenced input: PBMCs or T cells enriched from blood (not recorded which). The receptors were sampled from a man between 60 and 75 years old who had recovered from COVID-19.

The count of this clone is one. The chain carries TRBV11-3 and TRBJ2-1; 8 bases align to TRBD2. CDR3 length: 16 amino acids. CDR1 is SGHNT, CDR2 YENEEA, per germline. Losses at the gene ends were 0 bases for V and 15 bases for J; bases not matched to a gene: 16. This chain's CDR3 is CASSLEENSGVSGTFF. Written as DNA, the CDR3 is TGTGCCAGCAGCTTAGAAGAGAATAGCGGGGTTTCCGGTACGTTCTTC.

In nucleotides, the CDR3 is TGCAGTGCTAGTCCCGGGACAGGGGTTGGAAACACCATATATTTT. Translating it yields CSASPGTGVGNTIYF. This chain joins TRBV20-1 and TRBJ1-3; 10 bases fit TRBD1. CDR3 length equals 15 residues. Germline V CDR1 and CDR2: DFQATT, SNEGSKA (reference sequence). V was pared by 3 bases and J by 3 bases, with 5 bases of the junction left unmatched.

The CDR3 spells CSASRPTGNTEAFF. In nucleotides, the CDR3 is TGCAGTGCTAGTCGCCCGACAGGGAACACTGAAGCTTTCTTT. The V gene is TRBV20-1, the J gene TRBJ1-1, with D perhaps TRBD1 (6 bases). Trimming pared 3 bases from V and 1 base from J, leaving 12 bases between. The CDR3 sequence is 14 residues long. Germline lookup yields CDR1 DFQATT and CDR2 SNEGSKA (reference sequence).

This clone was found a few times. The chain has TRBV10-2 and TRBJ2-2; weak D call: TRBD1 (5 bases). Trimming cost V 3 bases and J 0 bases, with 5 bases left between them. The CDR3 extends over 14 amino acids. Germline lookup yields CDR1 WSHSY and CDR2 SAAADI. CDR3 sequence: CASSEQANTGELFF. The CDR3 coding sequence is TGCGCCAGCAGTGAACAGGCGAACACCGGGGAGCTGTTTTTT.

V usage is TRBV2 and J usage is TRBJ1-2; TRBD1 matches at 9 bases. The germline V gene encodes CDR1 SNHLY and CDR2 FYNNEI. Unmatched junction bases numbered 6, after V lost 4 bases and J lost 3 bases. There are 15 residues in the CDR3. CDR3 nucleotide sequence: TGTGCCAGCAGTGGGGGGACAGGGAGATACTATGGCTACACCTTC. Translated, it gives CASSGGTGRYYGYTF.

This clone appeared once. V gene TRBV6-6 combines with J gene TRBJ2-2; D perhaps matches TRBD1 (6 bases). CDR3 length: 14 residues. Trimming removed 5 bases from V and 3 bases from J, with 10 bases in between. In germline, CDR1 is MNHNY, CDR2 SVGAGI (reference sequence). CDR3 sequence reads: CASSADRHTGELFF. The CDR3 coding sequence is TGTGCCAGCAGTGCCGACAGGCACACCGGGGAGCTGTTTTTT.

This rearrangement joins TRBV3-1 (or the pseudogene TRBV3-2) to TRBJ1-2, with 9 bases lining up with TRBD1. The CDR3 has 15 residues. V dropped 2 bases and J dropped 5; count of bases not matched to a gene: 6. The germline gives CDR1 LGHDT, CDR2 YNNKEL (reference sequence). CDR3 protein: CASSQRDRASYGYTF. In DNA, the CDR3 is TGTGCCAGCAGCCAAAGGGACAGGGCGTCATATGGCTACACCTTC.

The DNA for the CDR3 is TGCGCCAGCAGCGGCCGTACCGGGACACAAGAGACCCAGTACTTC. This encodes CASSGRTGTQETQYF. This sequence joins TRBV5-1 and TRBJ2-5, with D perhaps matching TRBD1 (6 bases). The CDR3 is 15 residues long. The germline V and J ends were trimmed by 4 bases and 2 bases, with 15 bases remaining between them. Germline lookup yields CDR1 SGHRS and CDR2 YFSETQ.

This clone was detected once. This chain joins TRBV9 and TRBJ2-3; D remains unclear. Germline lookup yields CDR1 SGDLS and CDR2 YYNGEE. V lost 4 bases and J lost 0, with 12 bases in between. The CDR3 is made up of 15 amino acids. CDR3 in amino acids: CASSPTHASTDTQYF. The CDR3 coding sequence is TGTGCCAGCAGCCCCACACACGCTAGCACAGATACGCAGTATTTT.

The V gene is TRBV7-8, the J gene TRBJ2-5; D possibly corresponds to TRBD2 (5 bases). Trimming took off 5 bases at V and 4 bases at J, with 17 bases between the two ends. This CDR3 is built from 15 residues. Germline V gene lookup returns CDR1 SGHVS and CDR2 FQNEAQ. CDR3 DNA sequence: TGTGCCAGCAGCCAACGACGGGATATCGTAGAGACCCAGTACTTC. Its protein product is CASSQRRDIVETQYF.

The chain combines TRBV20-1 with TRBJ1-3; D is possibly TRBD1 (5 bases). The germline CDR1 and CDR2 sequences are DFQATT and SNEGSKA (reference sequence). The CDR3 length is 14 residues. V dropped 3 bases and J dropped 4 bases, with 13 bases sitting between them. CDR3 region: CSASARGSGNTIYF. As DNA, the CDR3 is TGCAGTGCTAGTGCCCGGGGGTCAGGAAACACCATATATTTT.

The chain employs TRBV5-5 and TRBJ2-2, with TRBD2 matching 9 bases. Germline V gene lookup returns CDR1 SGHKS and CDR2 YYEKEE (reference sequence). Losses at the gene ends were 7 bases for V and 2 bases for J; bases not matched to a gene: 3. CDR3 length equals 14 residues. The CDR3 loop is CASAGLANTGELFF. The CDR3 DNA reads TGTGCCAGCGCGGGACTAGCAAACACCGGGGAGCTGTTTTTT.

The chain carries TRBV2 and TRBJ2-7; weak D call: TRBD2 (6 bases). Deletions cut 3 bases from V and 4 bases from J, with 16 bases between. Germline CDR1 SNHLY, CDR2 FYNNEI. The CDR3 is 15 residues long. CDR3 sequence: CASSDQGLGVYEQYF. CDR3 coding DNA: TGTGCCAGCAGTGATCAGGGACTGGGGGTATACGAGCAGTACTTC.

The J gene is TRBJ2-2, the V gene TRBV27, with D perhaps matching TRBD1 (5 bases). From germline, CDR1 is MNHEY and CDR2 SMNVEV (reference sequence). The CDR3 spans 17 residues. Deletions cut 3 bases from V and 0 bases from J, with 14 bases between. CDR3 nucleotides: TGTGCCAGCAGTTTCCTTTTTGAGACAGCGAACACCGGGGAGCTGTTTTTT. Encoded protein: CASSFLFETANTGELFF.

Details on this clone: At one end, the junction sequence differs from germline, possibly due to a read error. V usage is TRBV7-7 and J usage is TRBJ2-1, with D uncertain. This CDR3 contains 15 residues. Germline V gene data show CDR1 as SSHAT and CDR2 as FNYEAQ (reference sequence). CDR3 loop: CASSSSRGGYNEQFF. CDR3 DNA sequence: TGTGCTAGCAGCAGTTCCAGAGGTGGCTACAATGAGCAGTTCTTC.

This clone has just a few counts. The chain joins TRBV7-9 to TRBJ2-7; tentatively, D is TRBD2 (5 bases). Germline lookup yields CDR1 SEHNR and CDR2 FQNEAQ (reference sequence). The CDR3 consists of 13 residues. V was clipped by 2 bases and J by 6 bases, with 11 bases between them. Here the CDR3 DNA reads TGTGCCAGCAGCTTACTATACAGCGGCGAGCAGTACTTC. It translates to CASSLLYSGEQYF.

The chain is built from TRBV30 and TRBJ1-4, with D possibly matching TRBD1 (6 bases). The germline V gene encodes CDR1 GTSNPN and CDR2 SVGIG (reference sequence). Between the trimmed V and J ends, which lost 4 bases and 2 bases, there was a span of 11 bases. The CDR3 runs to 14 residues. The DNA for the CDR3 is TGTGCCTGGAACCAGGGGATTACTAATGAAAAACTGTTTTTT. This sequence encodes CAWNQGITNEKLFF.

This clone appeared a single time. V and J are TRBV7-2 and TRBJ1-2; 12 bases are a match to TRBD1. The germline V gene has CDR1 SGHTA and CDR2 FQGNSA. CDR3 size: 16 residues. Trimming cost V 0 bases and J 4 bases; bases outside gene matches: 3. CDR3 bases: TGTGCCAGCAGCTTAGCCGGGACAGGGGGCAGCTATGGCTACACCTTC. This codes for CASSLAGTGGSYGYTF.

This clone showed up just a few times. V gene TRBV7-9 combines with J gene TRBJ2-7, with D possibly TRBD1 on 6 matching bases. This CDR3 has 14 amino acids. Germline CDR1 and CDR2: SEHNR and FQNEAQ (reference sequence). The V end was cut by 5 bases, the J end by 2 bases, with 13 bases between. CDR3 region: CASSKGQDPYEQYF. The CDR3 region has the DNA TGTGCCAGCAGCAAGGGACAAGACCCCTACGAGCAGTACTTC.

In this sample, this clone turned up once. The gene calls are TRBV29-1 and TRBJ2-7; the match to TRBD2 covers 7 bases. Germline V CDR1 and CDR2: SQVTM, ANQGSEA. The CDR3 is made up of 13 amino acids. The V segment lost 7 bases and the J segment 4 bases; nucleotides outside the gene matches: 10. The CDR3 spells CSATMGGGYEQYF. CDR3 bases: TGCAGCGCCACCATGGGGGGGGGTTACGAGCAGTACTTC.

This chain connects TRBV24-1 to TRBJ2-3, with D tentatively TRBD2 (6 bases). Trimming removed 2 bases at V and 2 bases at J, with 10 bases between. The CDR3 totals 15 residues. Germline assignment: CDR1 KGHDR and CDR2 SFDVKD. The CDR3 DNA reads as TGTGCCACCAGTGATTATCGCGGGAACACAGATACGCAGTATTTT. Translated, it gives CATSDYRGNTDTQYF.